This T cell receptor (beta chain) was sequenced for a study of cytomegalovirus exposure and HLA in healthy donors. Study-level results: Certain sequence variants were highly shared and formed a cluster, and this cluster was likely a sequencing artifact. V- and J-gene trimming of TCR beta was linked (in a later analysis) to a missense DCLRE1C variant. Among the most significant clusters, several appeared linked to common viral pathogens in a later analysis.

CDR3 length equals 14 residues. The germline V and J ends were trimmed by 2 bases and 1 base, with 9 bases remaining between them. CDR1 and CDR2 from the germline V gene are MNHNS and SASEGT. To note about this clone: Antigen: not known.

Vbeta (60) and Jbeta (13) primers were used in the PCR. Sequencing was performed with immunoSEQ multiplex PCR; in TCRdb, only in-frame clones are kept and a portion is missing. The sample has 100,000 to 150,000 clones; approximately 80% are singletons. The sequence came from a boy younger than 10 in good health and CMV-seronegative. The V gene is TRBV6-1, the J gene TRBJ2-7; D is perhaps TRBD2 (5 bases). Sequenced: PBMCs. CDR3: CASSEPGISYEQYV. As DNA, the CDR3 is TGTGCCAGCAGTGAACCCGGGATATCCTACGAGCAGTACGTC.